This T cell receptor beta chain was captured in a study of CD4 T cells in relation to SARS-CoV-2 and coronaviruses. General study findings and limits: SARS-CoV-2-driven expansion was significantly weaker in crossreactive than monoreactive clones.

The CDR3 loop spans 14 amino acids. Trimming at V came to 3 bases and at J to 2 bases, leaving 3 bases not matched to a gene. Looked up from germline, CDR1 is SGHTA and CDR2 is FQGTGA. In its sample, this clone was seen a few times. What it binds is unknown. Unexposed donor CD4+ T cells date from about 2011-2018, before the COVID-19 pandemic. Libraries were prepared by immunoSEQ multiplex PCR; TCRdb keeps only in-frame clonotypes and omits some of them. The sample shows roughly 57,000 clones, just over 85% of them seen only once. Input material: memory CD4+ T cells from PBMCs. This clonotype was obtained from a human donor in good health. This chain links TRBV7-3 with TRBJ2-5; TRBD2 aligns across 7 bases. This CDR3 reads CASSFAGDQETQYF. Here the CDR3 DNA reads TGTGCCAGCAGCTTCGCGGGGGATCAAGAGACCCAGTACTTC.